The 2 T cell receptor beta chains presented below share a single source sample, sequenced in a study of identical twins. TCRdb redid the calling of the 5' RACE reads with MiXCR, one entry per CDR3 protein. The table has some 1,600,000 distinct CDR3 sequences, roughly a third seen once; the top ten hold 0.25% to 0.3%. The specimen was cord blood. These receptors were collected from a newborn girl in good health.

The rearrangement uses TRBV14 and TRBJ2-7; 7 nucleotides agree with TRBD1. The germline V gene has CDR1 SGHDN and CDR2 FVKESK. The CDR3 is 15 residues long. The V segment lost 0 bases and the J segment 3 bases; nucleotides outside the gene matches: 5. The CDR3 DNA is TGTGCCAGCAGCCAAGATACAGGGGTGATCTACGAGCAGTACTTC. This encodes CASSQDTGVIYEQYF.

For this clonotype: This may be a read error, as it is one base from a much larger clone. No conserved phenylalanine or tryptophan ends this CDR3, so it is likely a read error. This chain uses TRBV4-2 with TRBJ2-3, with D hard to call. The length of the CDR3 is 17 residues. Trimming removed 0 bases from V and 0 bases from J, with 13 bases in between. Germline lookup yields CDR1 LGHNA and CDR2 YNFKEQ. CDR3 protein: CASSQDVGYLSTDTQYV. DNA of the CDR3: TGTGCCAGCAGCCAAGATGTAGGCTACCTGAGCACAGATACGCAGTATGTT.